This T cell receptor (beta chain) derives from a study of CD8+CD57+ T cells in acquired aplastic anemia. Study summary: Sorted CD4+ and CD8+ cells gave an average of about 3 ug of DNA.

Study-level findings and limits: Patients and controls turned out to have approximately 29 CD8+ CDR3 sequences in common.

Profiling of TCR beta VDJ combinations and CDR3 sequences used genomic DNA as template. TCRdb analysed the reads with MiXCR anew, one entry per CDR3 protein. The data hold about 200,000 distinct CDR3 sequences, with around 50% observed a single time. Patients selected for sequencing had displayed CD8+CD57+ cell expansion by flow cytometry. In all patients, the disease was severe acquired aplastic anemia. There was no therapy given to any patient before the blood sampling took place. This clonotype was observed many times. The antigen is undetermined. The sequenced sample was sorted CD4+, CD8+, or CD8+CD57+ T cells (not recorded which) from PBMCs. The receptor was derived from a human donor with aplastic anemia.

The CDR3, as DNA: TGTGCCAGTAGTACCCAGCGGGGGGAGCAGTATTTT. Protein sequence: CASSTQRGEQYF. This rearrangement joins TRBV19 to TRBJ2-3; the match to TRBD2 covers 9 bases. The CDR3 has 12 residues. Germline lookup yields CDR1 LNHDA and CDR2 SQIVND (reference sequence). V shed 4 bases, J shed 11 bases, and the junction held 4 bases outside the gene matches.